The sequence of this T cell receptor beta chain was determined in a study of beta chain features in type 1 diabetes. The authors reverse transcribed all of the isolated RNA, so sequencing captured expressed TCRB transcripts. Clones were read by immunoSEQ multiplex PCR, and TCRdb kept only the in-frame ones, dropping some. The sample includes more than 350,000 clones, 10% to 12% of them seen just once. This clone was recorded a few times. Its antigen is unknown. Findings and caveats of the study: Within the patient group, naive, central memory and Treg TCRB repertoires appeared more similar to each other than within healthy donors. PCR might favor shorter templates, but any such skew would affect patients and controls equally.

This TCR was sampled from a woman younger than 30 in good health. Sequencing used naive CD4+ T cells from blood.

This CDR3 reads CASSLVENGYTF. The CDR3, as DNA: TGTGCCAGCAGCCTGGTGGAGAATGGCTACACCTTC. The chain links TRBV7-9 to TRBJ1-2, with D unclear. The germline V and J ends were trimmed by 5 bases and 6 bases, with 10 bases remaining between them. Germline V gene sequence: CDR1 SEHNR, CDR2 FQNEAQ (reference sequence). This CDR3 is built from 12 residues.